This TCR beta chain was identified in a study of T cell changes during pregnancy in multiple sclerosis. The germline CDR1 and CDR2 sequences are SGHRS and YFSETQ. Between the trimmed V and J ends, which lost 7 bases and 0 bases, there was a span of 11 bases. CDR3 length equals 13 residues. TCRdb keeps only in-frame clones here, not all; method: immunoSEQ multiplex PCR. The sample has 50,000 or so clones, about 89% seen once; the top ten hold almost 0.5%. The TCR was taken from a female donor in good health, enrolled as a control in a pregnancy study. The specimen was CD4+ T cells from peripheral blood mononuclear cells, collected after pregnancy. V is TRBV5-1 and J is TRBJ2-7, with a tentative D call TRBD1 (6 bases). This CDR3 reads CASGGQSSYEQYF. The CDR3 bases are TGCGCCAGCGGGGGACAAAGCTCCTACGAGCAGTACTTC.